This T cell receptor (beta chain) appears in the sequencing data of a study of T cell responses to AZD1222 COVID-19 vaccine. Study-level findings and limits: No day 14 peak samples; only post-peak repertoires were characterized. Most donors were white British, females outnumbered males, and clonal diversity was possibly underestimated. Baseline seropositives among AZD1222 recipients totaled only 6 or 7.

V was clipped by 1 base and J by 1 base, with 10 bases between them. Germline values: CDR1 SGHDN, CDR2 FVKESK. CDR3 length: 15 residues. In regard to this clone: Its antigen remains unknown.

Using immunoSEQ multiplex PCR, the repertoire was profiled, and TCRdb retains in-frame clones only, with some absent. The data show approximately 64,000 clones, around 84% seen once. The V and J genes are TRBV14 and TRBJ1-1; D is uncertain. The clonotype was recovered from an adult in good health. This specimen consisted of peripheral blood, obtained on day 0 of AZD1222 vaccination. CDR3 sequence (DNA): TGTGCCAGCAGCCAAGTGGCGGGGAAGAACACTGAAGCTTTCTTT. It yields the protein CASSQVAGKNTEAFF.